This T cell receptor beta chain was sequenced for a study of blood T cell repertoires in COVID-19. About the research overall: Acute and convalescent COVID-19 samples came from the United States, Italy and Spain. In each case, the material was cDNA or gDNA derived from T cells, B-cell-depleted T cells, or PBMCs.

Per the study methods: Amplifying reference gene primers gave estimates of nucleated cell counts. Generated by immunoSEQ multiplex PCR, the TCRdb table keeps only in-frame clones and is missing some. V, J and clone size reflect that table, while D and trimming were determined from the DNA. The table shows 250,000 to 300,000 clones, with less than 90% occurring only once. Germline V gene data show CDR1 as MDHEN and CDR2 as SYDVKM. Trimming removed 6 bases from V and 1 base from J, with 13 bases in between. The CDR3 loop spans 15 amino acids. The V and J genes are TRBV28 and TRBJ1-5; tentative D call: TRBD1 (5 bases). Sequenced input: peripheral blood. This clonotype originated in a man in his thirties or forties with active or convalescent COVID-19. The chain's CDR3 is CASRQRRGSNQPQHF. The DNA for the CDR3 is TGTGCCAGCAGGCAGAGGAGGGGAAGCAATCAGCCCCAGCATTTT. The full variable domain, rest sourced from reference TRBV28 and TRBJ1-5, is DVKVTQSSRYLVKRTGEKVFLECVQDMDHENMFWYRQDPGLGLRLIYFSYDVKMKEKGDIPEGYSVSREKKERFSLILESASTNQTSMYLCASRQRRGSNQPQHFGDGTRLSIL.